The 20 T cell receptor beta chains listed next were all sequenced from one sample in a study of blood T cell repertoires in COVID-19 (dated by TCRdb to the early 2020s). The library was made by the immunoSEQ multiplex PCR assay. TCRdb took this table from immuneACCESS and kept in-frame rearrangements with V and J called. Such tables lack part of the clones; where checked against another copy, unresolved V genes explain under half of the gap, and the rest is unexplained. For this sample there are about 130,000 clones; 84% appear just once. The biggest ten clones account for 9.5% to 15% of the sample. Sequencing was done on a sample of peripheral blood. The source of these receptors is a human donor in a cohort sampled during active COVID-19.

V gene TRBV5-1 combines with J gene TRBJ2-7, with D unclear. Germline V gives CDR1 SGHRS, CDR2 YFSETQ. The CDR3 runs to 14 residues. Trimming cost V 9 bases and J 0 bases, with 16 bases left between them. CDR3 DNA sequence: TGCGCCACCCGATCGACACAAGGCTCCTACGAGCAGTACTTC. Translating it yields CATRSTQGSYEQYF.

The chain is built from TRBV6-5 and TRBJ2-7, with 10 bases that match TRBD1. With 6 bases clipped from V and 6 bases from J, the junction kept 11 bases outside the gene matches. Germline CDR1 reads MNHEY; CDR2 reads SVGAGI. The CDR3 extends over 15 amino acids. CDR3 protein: CASRRQGAVVGEQYF. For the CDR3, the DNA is TGTGCCAGCAGGCGACAGGGGGCAGTGGTGGGCGAGCAGTACTTC.

CDR3 sequence (DNA): TGTGCCAGCAGTTACCGGGAGGACATCACTGAAGCTTTCTTT. The encoded protein is CASSYREDITEAFF. The chain has TRBV6-5 and TRBJ1-1; a weak D match, TRBD1 (5 bases). V was pared by 2 bases and J by 4 bases, with 11 bases between. CDR3 size: 14 residues. CDR1 MNHEY and CDR2 SVGAGI come from the germline V gene.

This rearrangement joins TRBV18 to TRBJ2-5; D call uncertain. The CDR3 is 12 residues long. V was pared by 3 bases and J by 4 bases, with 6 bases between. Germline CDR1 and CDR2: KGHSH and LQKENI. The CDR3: CASSPSRETQYF. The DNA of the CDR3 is TGTGCCAGCTCACCTTCTAGAGAGACCCAGTACTTC.

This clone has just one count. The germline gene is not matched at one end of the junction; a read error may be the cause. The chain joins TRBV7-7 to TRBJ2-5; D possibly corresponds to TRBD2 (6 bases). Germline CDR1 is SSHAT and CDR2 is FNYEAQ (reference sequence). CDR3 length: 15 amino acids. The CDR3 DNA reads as TGTGCTAGCAGCTTAGGCGGGGCGCTCCTCGAGACCCAGTACTTC. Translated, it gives CASSLGGALLETQYF. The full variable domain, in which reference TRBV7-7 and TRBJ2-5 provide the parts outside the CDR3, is GAGVSQSPRYKVTKRGQDVTLRCDPISSHATLYWYQQALGQGPEFLTYFNYEAQPDKSGLPSDRFSAERPEGSISTLTIQRTEQRDSAMYRCASSLGGALLETQYFGPGTRLLVL.

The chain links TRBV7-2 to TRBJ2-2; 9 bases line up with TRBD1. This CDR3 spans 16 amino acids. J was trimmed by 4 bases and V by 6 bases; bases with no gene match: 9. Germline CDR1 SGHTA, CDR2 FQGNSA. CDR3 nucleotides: TGTGCCAGCAGACAAGGGACAGGGAGGCGCACCGGGGAGCTGTTTTTT. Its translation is CASRQGTGRRTGELFF.

The CDR3 reads CSVVTGVNTEAFF. CDR3 DNA: TGCAGCGTTGTTACAGGCGTGAACACTGAAGCTTTCTTT. The V gene is TRBV29-1, the J gene TRBJ1-1; weak D call: TRBD1 (5 bases). The V and J ends lost 4 bases and 0 bases respectively, with 9 bases between them. The CDR3 loop spans 13 amino acids. Germline V gives CDR1 SQVTM, CDR2 ANQGSEA.

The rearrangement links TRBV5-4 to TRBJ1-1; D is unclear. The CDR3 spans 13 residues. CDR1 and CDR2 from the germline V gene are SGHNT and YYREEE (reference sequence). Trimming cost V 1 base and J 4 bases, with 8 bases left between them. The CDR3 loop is CASSLSGGTEAFF. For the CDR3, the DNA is TGTGCCAGCAGCTTGTCAGGTGGCACTGAAGCTTTCTTT.

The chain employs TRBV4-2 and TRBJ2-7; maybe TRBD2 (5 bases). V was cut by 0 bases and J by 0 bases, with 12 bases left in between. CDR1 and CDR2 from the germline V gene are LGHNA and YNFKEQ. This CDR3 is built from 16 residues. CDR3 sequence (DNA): TGTGCCAGCAGCCAAGAGGACTCACCTCACTCCTACGAGCAGTACTTC. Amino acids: CASSQEDSPHSYEQYF.

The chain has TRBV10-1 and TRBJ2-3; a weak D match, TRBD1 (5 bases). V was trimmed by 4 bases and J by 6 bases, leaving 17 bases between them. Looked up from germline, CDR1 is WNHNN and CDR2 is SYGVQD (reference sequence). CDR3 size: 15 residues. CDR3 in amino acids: CASSATNVGPDTQYF. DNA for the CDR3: TGCGCCAGCAGTGCAACAAACGTGGGGCCCGATACGCAGTATTTT.

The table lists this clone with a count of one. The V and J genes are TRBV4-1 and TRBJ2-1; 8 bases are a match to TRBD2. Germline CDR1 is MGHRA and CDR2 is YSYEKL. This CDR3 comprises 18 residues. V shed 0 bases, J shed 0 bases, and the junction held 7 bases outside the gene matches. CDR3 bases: TGCGCCAGCAGCCAAGACGCAGCGGGGGCACTCTCCTACAATGAGCAGTTCTTC. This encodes CASSQDAAGALSYNEQFF.

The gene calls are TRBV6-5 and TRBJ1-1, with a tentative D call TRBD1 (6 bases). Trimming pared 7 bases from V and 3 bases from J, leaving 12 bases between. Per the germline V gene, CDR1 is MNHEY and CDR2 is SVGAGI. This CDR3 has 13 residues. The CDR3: CASTGVVDTEAFF. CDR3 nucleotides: TGTGCCAGCACAGGGGTTGTTGACACTGAAGCTTTCTTT.

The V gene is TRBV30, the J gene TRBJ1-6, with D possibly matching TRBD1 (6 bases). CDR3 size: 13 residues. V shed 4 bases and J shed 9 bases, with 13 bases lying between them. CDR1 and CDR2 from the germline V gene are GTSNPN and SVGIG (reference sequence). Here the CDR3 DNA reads TGTGCCTGGATGCACAGGGAGGGTTCACCCCTCCACTTT. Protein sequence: CAWMHREGSPLHF.

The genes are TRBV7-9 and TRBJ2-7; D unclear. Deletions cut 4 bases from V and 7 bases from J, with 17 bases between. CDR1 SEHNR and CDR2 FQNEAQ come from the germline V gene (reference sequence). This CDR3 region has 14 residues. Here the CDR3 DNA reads TGTGCCAGCAGCTCCTTCCCACCCCCTCGGGAGCAGTACTTC. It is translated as CASSSFPPPREQYF.

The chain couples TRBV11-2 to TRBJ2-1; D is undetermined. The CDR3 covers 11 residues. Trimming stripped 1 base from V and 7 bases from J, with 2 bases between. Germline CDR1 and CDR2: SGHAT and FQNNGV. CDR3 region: CASSLVNEQFF. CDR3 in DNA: TGTGCCAGCAGCTTAGTAAATGAGCAGTTCTTC. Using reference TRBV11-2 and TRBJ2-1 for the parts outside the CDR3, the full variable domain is EAGVAQSPRYKIIEKRQSVAFWCNPISGHATLYWYQQILGQGPKLLIQFQNNGVVDDSQLPKDRFSAERLKGVDSTLKIQPAKLEDSAVYLCASSLVNEQFFGPGTRLTVL.

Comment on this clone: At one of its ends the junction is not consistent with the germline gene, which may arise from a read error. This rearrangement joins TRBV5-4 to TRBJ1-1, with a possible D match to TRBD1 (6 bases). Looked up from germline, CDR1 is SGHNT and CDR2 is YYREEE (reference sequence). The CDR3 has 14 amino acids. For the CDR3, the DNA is TGTGCCAGCAGCTCACAGGGATTGAAAACTGAAGCTTTCTTT. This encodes CASSSQGLKTEAFF.

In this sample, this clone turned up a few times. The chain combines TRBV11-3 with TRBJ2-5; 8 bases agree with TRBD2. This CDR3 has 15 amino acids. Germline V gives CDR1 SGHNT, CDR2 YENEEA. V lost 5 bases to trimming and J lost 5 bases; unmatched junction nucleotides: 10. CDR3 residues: CASSPDGGGRETQYF. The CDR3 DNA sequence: TGTGCCAGCAGCCCCGATGGCGGGGGGAGGGAGACCCAGTACTTC.

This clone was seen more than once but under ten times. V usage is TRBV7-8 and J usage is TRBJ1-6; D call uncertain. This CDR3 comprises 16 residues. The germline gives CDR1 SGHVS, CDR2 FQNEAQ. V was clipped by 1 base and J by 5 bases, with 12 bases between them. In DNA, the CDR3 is TGTGCCAGCAGCTTAGGCGGTTTCCAGAATAATTCACCCCTCCACTTT. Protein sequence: CASSLGGFQNNSPLHF.

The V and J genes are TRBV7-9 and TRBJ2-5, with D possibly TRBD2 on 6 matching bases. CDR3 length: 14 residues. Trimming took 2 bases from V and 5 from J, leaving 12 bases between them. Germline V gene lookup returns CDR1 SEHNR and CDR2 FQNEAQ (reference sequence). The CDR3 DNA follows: TGTGCCAGCAGCTTACGGCGGGGTGGGGAGACCCAGTACTTC. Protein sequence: CASSLRRGGETQYF.

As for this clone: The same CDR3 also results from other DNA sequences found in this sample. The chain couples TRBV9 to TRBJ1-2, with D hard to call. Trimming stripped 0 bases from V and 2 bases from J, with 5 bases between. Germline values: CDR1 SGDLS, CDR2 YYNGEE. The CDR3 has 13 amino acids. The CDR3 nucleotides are TGTGCCAGCAGCGTAGACAGAAACTATGGCTACACCTTC. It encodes CASSVDRNYGYTF.